Listed here are 27 T cell receptor beta chains from one sample, sequenced in a study of human T cells and chemical hapten exposure. In TCRdb, the RACE reads were re-called with MiXCR into one record per CDR3 protein. The table lists some 81,000 distinct CDR3 sequences, roughly 7.2% of them singletons, with roughly 1.5% in the top ten. Time point here: patch test 1, 2 weeks after DPC sensitization. The treatment is: therapeutic diphenylcyclopropenone sensitization with weekly scalp DPC. This material consisted of whole blood, taken in connection with sensitization to the hapten diphenylcyclopropenone (DPC). These receptors originate from a woman aged 30 to 39 with alopecia areata. Some clones in this sample may be carry-over from other donors' samples.

In this sample, this clonotype turned up many times. The V and J genes are TRBV27 and TRBJ2-1; TRBD2 aligns across 13 bases. The CDR3 contains 14 residues. Germline CDR1 and CDR2: MNHEY and SMNVEV (reference sequence). J gave up 10 bases and V 6 bases, and 6 bases lay outside the gene matches. Written as DNA, the CDR3 is TGTGCCAGCAGCTCCGGACTAGCGGGGGACGAGCAGTTCTTC. It is translated as CASSSGLAGDEQFF.

This clonotype was seen ten or more times. The chain combines TRBV6-5 with TRBJ1-1; the D gene is possibly TRBD1 (5 bases). This CDR3 contains 14 residues. CDR1 MNHEY and CDR2 SVGAGI come from the germline V gene. Deletions cut 5 bases from V and 1 base from J, with 11 bases between. The CDR3 spells CASSHRQTNTEAFF. Here the CDR3 DNA reads TGTGCCAGCAGTCACAGACAGACGAACACTGAAGCTTTCTTT.

The genes are TRBV12-5 and TRBJ2-3, with 12 positions matching TRBD1. The ends lost 1 base at V and 6 bases at J; junction bases unmatched: 5. The CDR3 covers 16 residues. Germline V CDR1 and CDR2: LGHNT, FRNRAP. For the CDR3, the DNA is TGTGCTAGTGGTTTGGCCCGGGACAGGGGGCCGGATACGCAGTATTTT. It specifies CASGLARDRGPDTQYF.

The V gene is TRBV7-9, the J gene TRBJ1-1; D unclear. Germline loops: CDR1 SEHNR, CDR2 FQNEAQ (reference sequence). The V and J ends lost 5 bases and 8 bases respectively, with 15 bases between them. This CDR3 has 13 amino acids. The CDR3 nucleotides read TGTGCCAGCAGCCCCAACAACGGTTTGGAAGCTTTCTTT. This codes for CASSPNNGLEAFF. The variable domain in full, completed from reference TRBV7-9 and TRBJ1-1, reads DTGVSQNPRHKITKRGQNVTFRCDPISEHNRLYWYRQTLGQGPEFLTYFQNEAQLEKSRLLSDRFSAERPKGSFSTLEIQRTEQGDSAMYLCASSPNNGLEAFFGQGTRLTVV.

This clonotype was observed at least ten times. This sequence joins TRBV7-7 and TRBJ2-1, with 11 bases that match TRBD2. Germline lookup yields CDR1 SSHAT and CDR2 FNYEAQ (reference sequence). Germline trimming cut 5 bases from V and 7 bases from J; bases unmatched to any gene: 16. CDR3 length: 18 amino acids. The CDR3 here is CASSPGDSLAGGGNEQFF. The CDR3 DNA follows: TGTGCCAGCAGCCCCGGCGACTCCCTAGCGGGGGGTGGTAATGAGCAGTTCTTC.

This clonotype was seen many times. The V gene is TRBV5-1, the J gene TRBJ1-1; 8 nucleotides agree with TRBD1. Germline V lookup: CDR1 SGHRS, CDR2 YFSETQ. The CDR3 is 14 amino acids. Unmatched junction bases numbered 6, after V lost 5 bases and J lost 3 bases. The CDR3 spells CASSNPTGDTEAFF. CDR3 nucleotide sequence: TGCGCCAGCAGTAACCCGACAGGGGACACTGAAGCTTTCTTT. Full variable domain (rest looked up from reference TRBV5-1 and TRBJ1-1): KAGVTQTPRYLIKTRGQQVTLSCSPISGHRSVSWYQQTPGQGLQFLFEYFSETQRNKGNFPGRFSGRQFSNSRSEMNVSTLELGDSALYLCASSNPTGDTEAFFGQGTRLTVV.

This clonotype occurred a few times. The chain carries TRBV7-9 and TRBJ1-2; D remains ambiguous. Germline V CDR1 and CDR2: SEHNR, FQNEAQ (reference sequence). V was pared by 5 bases and J by 14 bases, with 27 bases between. This CDR3 is 15 amino acids long. CDR3 DNA: TGTGCCAGCAGCGTTAGTGTTGTAAGGACCGTGGATTTTACCTTC. Protein product: CASSVSVVRTVDFTF.

The chain combines TRBV10-3 with TRBJ2-2; 8 bases map to TRBD2. From germline, CDR1 is ENHRY and CDR2 SYGVKD. The CDR3 loop spans 15 amino acids. The trim removed 10 bases at V and 0 bases at J, leaving 7 bases unmatched. The CDR3 region has the DNA TGTGCCACCTACGAAGCGGGGGCGAACACCGGGGAGCTGTTTTTT. Residues: CATYEAGANTGELFF.

This clonotype was counted many times. The gene calls are TRBV14 and TRBJ2-3, with a weak D call TRBD1 (5 bases). Trimming took off 1 base at V and 6 bases at J, with 11 bases between the two ends. The CDR3 spans 14 residues. Germline V gene sequence: CDR1 SGHDN, CDR2 FVKESK. The CDR3 sequence: CASSQGQQLDTQYF. In DNA, the CDR3 is TGTGCCAGCAGCCAAGGACAGCAACTCGATACGCAGTATTTT.

This clonotype has ten or more counts. The rearrangement joins TRBV9 to TRBJ2-4, with 7 bases lining up with TRBD1. V lost 0 bases and J lost 0; bases outside the gene matches: 9. The CDR3 loop spans 18 amino acids. CDR1 and CDR2 (germline): SGDLS, YYNGEE. The CDR3 sequence is CASSVEDRHDLAKNIQYF. As DNA, the CDR3 is TGTGCCAGCAGCGTAGAGGACAGGCATGACCTAGCCAAAAACATTCAGTACTTC.

This rearrangement joins TRBV20-1 to TRBJ2-1; 11 bases line up with TRBD2. The CDR3 is 19 residues long. The germline V gene encodes CDR1 DFQATT and CDR2 SNEGSKA (reference sequence). V was clipped by 4 bases and J by 1 base; unmatched bases: 15. CDR3 region: CSAIHGDSGGAGSYNEQFF. Written as DNA, the CDR3 is TGCAGTGCTATCCACGGGGATAGCGGGGGGGCTGGGTCCTACAATGAGCAGTTCTTC.

In its sample, this clonotype was seen a few times. The V gene is TRBV2, the J gene TRBJ2-7; no clear D gene. Germline CDR1 reads SNHLY; CDR2 reads FYNNEI. There are 14 residues in the CDR3. Trimming removed 3 bases from V and 2 bases from J, with 11 bases in between. CDR3 bases: TGTGCCAGCAGTGACTTTTACGGAACCTACGAGCAGTACTTC. Translating gives CASSDFYGTYEQYF.

The J gene is TRBJ2-1, the V gene TRBV2; TRBD2 might be the D (6 bases). Germline assignment: CDR1 SNHLY and CDR2 FYNNEI. Trimming left V 7 bases short and J 12 bases short, with 22 bases between. The CDR3 extends over 14 amino acids. CDR3 bases: TGTGCCAGCATGGAGCGAGCGGGCCCCTTGGGGCAGTTCTTC. This gives the protein CASMERAGPLGQFF.

This clonotype was counted many times. The rearrangement joins TRBV6-5 to TRBJ2-1; D is possibly TRBD2 (5 bases). CDR1 and CDR2 (germline): MNHEY, SVGAGI. Trimming removed 8 bases at V and 0 bases at J, with 14 bases between. The CDR3 contains 15 residues. In DNA form, the CDR3 reads TGTGCCAGCGCTATTTCAGAGGGCTCCTACAATGAGCAGTTCTTC. Its translation: CASAISEGSYNEQFF.

There are a few counts of this clonotype. The chain has TRBV12-3 or TRBV12-4 and TRBJ1-2; D unclear. Between the trimmed V and J ends, which lost 5 bases and 4 bases, there was a span of 11 bases. The CDR3 has 13 residues. The CDR3 coding sequence is TGTGCCAGCAGTACCGGGGAAGGCTATGGCTACACCTTC. This sequence encodes CASSTGEGYGYTF.

This clonotype has at least ten counts. The CDR3 nucleotides read TGTGCCAGCAGCCGAGGGACGGAAGAGACCCAGTACTTC. This translates into CASSRGTEETQYF. The chain combines TRBV7-9 with TRBJ2-5; D might be TRBD1 or TRBD2, each matching 5 bases. Looked up from germline, CDR1 is SEHNR and CDR2 is FQNEAQ (reference sequence). The CDR3 is 13 amino acids. V was trimmed by 5 bases and J by 3 bases, leaving 10 bases between them.

This rearrangement joins TRBV6-5 to TRBJ1-5; unclear D gene. CDR1 and CDR2 from the germline V gene are MNHEY and SVGAGI. This CDR3 region has 13 residues. V was shortened by 2 bases and J by 8 bases, with 10 bases between the two germline ends. The CDR3 region has the DNA TGTGCCAGCAGTTACACTGGGATAGAGCCCCAGCATTTT. Translated, it gives CASSYTGIEPQHF.

The gene calls are TRBV6-5 and TRBJ1-2; a weak D match, TRBD1 (5 bases). CDR1 is MNHEY and CDR2 is SVGAGI in the germline V gene. This CDR3 comprises 17 residues. Trimming stripped 5 bases from V and 3 bases from J, with 22 bases between. In DNA form, the CDR3 reads TGTGCCAGCAGTCGCCTCTCTAAAACGGCGACAGACTATGGCTACACCTTC. As protein: CASSRLSKTATDYGYTF.

The chain carries TRBV7-9 and TRBJ1-3, with TRBD1 as a possible D gene (5 bases). The CDR3 sequence is 15 residues long. Germline assignment: CDR1 SEHNR and CDR2 FQNEAQ (reference sequence). V lost 1 base and J 2 bases, leaving 9 bases between the germline ends. The DNA for the CDR3 is TGTGCCAGCAGCTTAGATAGGGGACCTGGAAACACCATATATTTT. It codes for CASSLDRGPGNTIYF. The full variable domain, rest sourced from reference TRBV7-9 and TRBJ1-3, is DTGVSQNPRHKITKRGQNVTFRCDPISEHNRLYWYRQTLGQGPEFLTYFQNEAQLEKSRLLSDRFSAERPKGSFSTLEIQRTEQGDSAMYLCASSLDRGPGNTIYFGEGSWLTVV.

The chain carries TRBV11-1 and TRBJ2-1; D unresolved. Trimming left V 5 bases short and J 8 bases short, with 16 bases between. Germline V gene data show CDR1 as SGHAT and CDR2 as FQDESV (reference sequence). The CDR3 runs 14 residues. The CDR3 DNA follows: TGTGCCAGCAGCCTCATAACATGGGGTGATGAGCAGTTCTTC. This sequence encodes CASSLITWGDEQFF.

The chain joins TRBV30 to TRBJ1-2; 7 bases align to TRBD1. Germline V lookup: CDR1 GTSNPN, CDR2 SVGIG (reference sequence). CDR3 length: 13 residues. With 5 bases clipped from V and 4 bases from J, the junction kept 7 bases outside the gene matches. The CDR3 DNA reads TGTGCCTGGCGTGATGGGACAGCCTATGGCTACACCTTC. It translates to CAWRDGTAYGYTF.

This clonotype was counted only a few times. The genes are TRBV12-3 or TRBV12-4 and TRBJ1-4, with TRBD1 matching 7 bases. There are 15 residues in the CDR3. J was trimmed by 2 bases and V by 2 bases; bases with no gene match: 2. The CDR3 nucleotides are TGTGCCAGCAGTTTAAGGGACAGCACTAATGAAAAACTGTTTTTT. It translates to CASSLRDSTNEKLFF.

This clonotype was observed at least ten times. The rearrangement links TRBV5-6 to TRBJ2-5, with TRBD1 identical over 7 bases. The germline V gene encodes CDR1 SGHDT and CDR2 YYEEEE. V was pared by 5 bases and J by 1 base, with 5 bases of the junction left unmatched. The CDR3 length is 14 residues. CDR3 amino acids: CASRETGAQETQYF. The CDR3 nucleotides are TGTGCCAGCAGGGAAACAGGGGCCCAAGAGACCCAGTACTTC.

This clonotype showed up just once. Since a much larger clone is just one base distant, this may be a read error. This chain connects TRBV20-1 to TRBJ2-4; 9 positions agree with TRBD2. Per germline, CDR1 DFQATT and CDR2 SNEGSKA (reference sequence). Trimming cost V 0 bases and J 6 bases; bases outside gene matches: 3. This CDR3 has 14 residues. The chain's CDR3 is CSAREELAGNIQYF. The CDR3 DNA follows: TGCAGTGCTAGAGAAGAACTAGCGGGAAACATTCAGTACTTC.

The chain has TRBV7-2 and TRBJ1-2, with D perhaps matching TRBD1 (6 bases). This CDR3 has 16 residues. Trimming shortened V by 7 bases and J by 5 bases, and 23 bases separated the two germline ends. Germline values: CDR1 SGHTA, CDR2 FQGNSA. CDR3 sequence (DNA): TGTGCCAGCAATCCCCGGGACACAGAGTTCATATATGGCTACACCTTC. Its translation is CASNPRDTEFIYGYTF.

This clonotype was detected many times. The chain carries TRBV12-3 or TRBV12-4 and TRBJ1-2, with a tentative D call TRBD1 (6 bases). Between the trimmed V and J ends, which lost 6 bases and 2 bases, there was a span of 13 bases. The CDR3 loop spans 14 amino acids. CDR3 coding DNA: TGTGCCAGCAGCTTGACAGGTTCCAACTATGGCTACACCTTC. This encodes CASSLTGSNYGYTF.

V is TRBV30 and J is TRBJ1-1; 10 positions agree with TRBD1. This CDR3 contains 17 residues. The V gene's germline CDR1 is GTSNPN and CDR2 SVGIG (reference sequence). Trimming removed 0 bases from V and 5 bases from J; junction bases left unmatched: 12. The CDR3: CAWSVLGLGQGSTEAFF. Written as DNA, the CDR3 is TGTGCCTGGAGTGTACTGGGGTTGGGACAGGGGAGTACTGAAGCTTTCTTT.